These 8 T cell receptor beta chains were all obtained from the same sample, sequenced in a study of blood T cell repertoires in COVID-19. Profiling relied on immunoSEQ multiplex PCR, and the TCRdb table lists in-frame clones only, not all of them. The sample has 150,000 to 200,000 clones, 70% to 85% seen once. Sequencing input: PBMCs or T cells enriched from blood (not recorded which). The receptors come from a man in his fifties who had recovered from COVID-19.

The rearrangement uses TRBV5-8 and TRBJ2-1; a possible D gene is TRBD1 (6 bases). Germline lookup yields CDR1 SGHTS and CDR2 YDEGEE. The CDR3 has 14 residues. The V gene lost 3 bases and the J gene lost 9 bases, with 16 bases spanning the gap. The CDR3 reads CASSSWTVDTEQFF. The CDR3 DNA reads as TGTGCCAGCAGCTCTTGGACAGTAGATACTGAGCAGTTCTTC.

The J gene is TRBJ2-3, the V gene TRBV25-1; D is ambiguous. Trimming stripped 1 base from V and 6 bases from J, with 23 bases between. CDR1 is MGHDK, CDR2 SYGVNS, per germline. This CDR3 is 18 amino acids long. CDR3 coding DNA: TGTGCCAGCAGTGAATTGGAATCAGGCCCTGAAAGAACGGATACGCAGTATTTT. The encoded protein is CASSELESGPERTDTQYF.

V gene TRBV19 combines with J gene TRBJ2-2, with 10 positions matching TRBD1. J was trimmed by 6 bases and V by 6 bases; bases with no gene match: 7. Germline V gene data show CDR1 as LNHDA and CDR2 as SQIVND (reference sequence). The CDR3 spans 15 residues. The CDR3 DNA sequence: TGTGCCAGTAGAGACCGGGACAGGGGCCCCGGGGAGCTGTTTTTT. Translated, it gives CASRDRDRGPGELFF. Full variable domain (rest looked up from reference TRBV19 and TRBJ2-2): DGGITQSPKYLFRKEGQNVTLSCEQNLNHDAMYWYRQDPGQGLRLIYYSQIVNDFQKGDIAEGYSVSREKKESFPLTVTSAQKNPTAFYLCASRDRDRGPGELFFGEGSRLTVL.

The gene calls are TRBV20-1 and TRBJ1-2, with D perhaps TRBD1 (6 bases). The germline V gene has CDR1 DFQATT and CDR2 SNEGSKA (reference sequence). The V end was cut by 6 bases, the J end by 7 bases, with 12 bases between. The CDR3 sequence is 11 residues long. The CDR3 region has the DNA TGCAGTGCCAAAACAGGGACTGGCTACACCTTC. Its translation is CSAKTGTGYTF.

The genes are TRBV5-4 and TRBJ2-3; 8 bases line up with TRBD2. CDR3 length equals 16 residues. Germline CDR1 reads SGHNT; CDR2 reads YYREEE (reference sequence). After removal of 4 bases from V and 1 base from J, the junction contained 8 bases not matched to a gene. This chain's CDR3 is CASSTLSGGGTDTQYF. The CDR3 nucleotides are TGTGCCAGCAGCACATTAAGCGGGGGAGGCACAGATACGCAGTATTTT.

This clone has a single count. The V call is TRBV6-5, the J call TRBJ2-5; D is uncertain. Per the germline V gene, CDR1 is MNHEY and CDR2 is SVGAGI. The CDR3 runs 15 residues. V was clipped by 2 bases and J by 1 base, with 11 bases between them. The CDR3 sequence is CASSYPSHSQETQYF. The CDR3 DNA is TGTGCCAGCAGTTACCCGAGCCACAGCCAAGAGACCCAGTACTTC.

V gene TRBV12-5 combines with J gene TRBJ1-5; D is undetermined. V was cut by 6 bases and J by 1 base, with 13 bases left in between. The CDR3 is made up of 15 amino acids. From germline, CDR1 is LGHNT and CDR2 FRNRAP. CDR3 in amino acids: CASGGTVLSNQPQHF. Here the CDR3 DNA reads TGTGCTAGTGGGGGTACAGTCTTGAGCAATCAGCCCCAGCATTTT. The full variable domain, in which reference TRBV12-5 and TRBJ1-5 provide the parts outside the CDR3, is DARVTQTPRHKVTEMGQEVTMRCQPILGHNTVFWYRQTMMQGLELLAYFRNRAPLDDSGMPKDRFSAEMPDATLATLKIQPSEPRDSAVYFCASGGTVLSNQPQHFGDGTRLSIL.

This chain joins TRBV2 and TRBJ2-6; 7 bases align to TRBD1. This CDR3 is 15 amino acids long. CDR1 SNHLY and CDR2 FYNNEI come from the germline V gene. V dropped 5 bases and J dropped 4; count of bases not matched to a gene: 5. This CDR3 reads CASSYTGAGANVLTF. In nucleotides, the CDR3 is TGTGCCAGCAGTTACACAGGGGCCGGGGCCAACGTCCTGACTTTC. The full variable domain, completed using reference TRBV2 and TRBJ2-6, is EPEVTQTPSHQVTQMGQEVILRCVPISNHLYFYWYRQILGQKVEFLVSFYNNEISEKSEIFDDQFSVERPDGSNFTLKIRSTKLEDSAMYFCASSYTGAGANVLTFGAGSRLTVL.